The clone carrying this T cell receptor beta chain was counted once. What it recognizes is unknown. This record belongs to a study of cytomegalovirus exposure and HLA in healthy donors. Study-level information: Of some 410 genotyped donors, more than 65% grouped in the Caucasian-associated ancestry cluster.

Primers included in the PCR were 60 Vbeta and 13 Jbeta primers. TCRdb keeps only in-frame clones here, not all; method: immunoSEQ multiplex PCR. Of around 130,000 clones listed, around 80% are singletons. General observations from the study: Evidence from a later analysis indicated that most CMV-associated TCR beta chains looked HLA-restricted. Later on, a genetic analysis was performed. It linked a missense variant in DCLRE1C with V- and J-gene trimming of TCR beta. Further analysis, carried out later, found HLA-associated TCR beta chains more clonally expanded than equally common other chains.

The CDR3 consists of 15 residues. V lost 8 bases to trimming and J lost 6 bases; unmatched junction nucleotides: 11. Germline loops: CDR1 SGDLS, CDR2 YYNGEE. What was sequenced was PBMCs. The gene calls are TRBV9 and TRBJ2-1, with 10 bases lining up with TRBD2. The receptor comes from a woman in her 50s in good health and CMV-seronegative. The CDR3 loop is CASQREGPGFNEQFF. Written as DNA, the CDR3 is TGTGCCAGTCAGCGGGAGGGCCCCGGATTCAATGAGCAGTTCTTC.